This T cell receptor beta chain was sequenced for a study of molecular identifiers for immune sequencing clone quantification. TCRdb used MiXCR to reprocess the PCR reads, holding one entry per CDR3 protein. The sample holds under 75,000 distinct CDR3 sequences, over 15% seen once. The CDR3 consists of 15 residues. The germline V gene has CDR1 LGHDT and CDR2 YNNKEL (reference sequence). V lost 4 bases to trimming and J lost 3 bases; unmatched junction nucleotides: 5. The source material was naive CD8+ T cells from blood, with Jurkat cell RNA spiked in. Subset noted: FACS-sorted CD8+CD4-CCR7+CD45RA+ naive T cells. The chain is built from TRBV3-1 and TRBJ2-2; the match to TRBD1 covers 7 bases. The TCR was taken from a human donor in good health. Some libraries in this study had Jurkat cell RNA spiked in. The CDR3 spells CASSRDRVHTGELFF. CDR3 DNA sequence: TGTGCCAGCAGCCGAGACAGGGTTCACACCGGGGAGCTGTTTTTT.